Included here is one T cell receptor (beta chain) sequence, with context. The antigen this receptor binds is unknown. No much larger clone is present one base from it, and per-base qualities are unavailable. The data were taken from a study of memory CD8 T cells in hepatitis C reinfection (dated by TCRdb to about 2017). With respect to the entire study: Of the five donors, three spontaneously resolved two consecutive HCV infections, and two cleared a primary infection but developed chronic infection after reinfection. HCV reinfection was defined as a positive HCV RNA test following two negative tests taken at least 60 days apart. Peak reinfection samples were obtained 3 to 8 weeks after detection of reinfection. The TCR beta repertoire of virus-specific CD8 T cells was tracked longitudinally in a few donors across an HCV reinfection episode. Between 2009 and 2012, several reinfection cases that had stored pre-reinfection samples were identified. In the reinfection study, participants with a resolved prior HCV infection were followed up every 3 months. Previously published longitudinal data on tetramer+ CD8 T cell frequency were used to pick the peak reinfection time point.

This sample's time point label indicates: peak reinfection, 3 to 8 weeks after reinfection detection. Sorted cells were sequenced directly ex vivo, without in vitro expansion prior to TCR sequencing. The donors, who were people who inject drugs, were enrolled in the Montreal Acute Hepatitis C Cohort Study (HEPCO) in Canada. As controls, total naive CD8 T cells were sorted as viable CD3+ CD8+ CD45RO- cells from a couple of donors at all three reinfection time points. Before sorting, cryopreserved peripheral blood mononuclear cells were thawed and used as the source for purifying CD8 T cells. Negative selection with the MACS CD8+ T cell Isolation Kit was used to enrich CD8 T cells. A BD FACSAria II sorter with FACSDiva software was used for cell sorting, and FlowJo was used for data analysis. Libraries were constructed by the immunoSEQ multiplex PCR assay. Genomic DNA was extracted from sorted cells, and the TCR beta V, D and J regions were sequenced by Adaptive Biotechnologies' automated high-throughput method. A two-step, bias-controlled multiplex PCR was used to amplify CDR3 regions. Amplified TCR beta libraries were sequenced on an Illumina instrument. For the original study's pipeline: Demultiplexed reads were processed to reduce amplification and sequencing bias, and CDR3 sequences were assigned to gene families using the IMGT database. Repertoire data were analyzed with ImmunoSEQ software version 2.0. Clonotype lists were filtered to remove out-of-frame sequences and sequences containing stop codons in the CDR3. Clonotypes with a frequency below 0.01% were excluded because such low-frequency clonotypes corresponded to less than one cell. To get richness, observed richness was divided by input cell number, while evenness came from dividing Shannon entropy by log observed richness. Repertoire diversity and the similarity between time points were measured using Simpson diversity and Morisita-Horn overlap indices. Clonotypes were sorted into dominant (>1%), sub-dominant (0.5-0.99%), low abundance (0.1-0.49%) or lowest abundance (<0.1%) groups. The germline index was obtained by subtracting total nucleotide additions from total CDR3 length and then dividing the result by total CDR3 length. Here the immuneACCESS table is served through TCRdb, limited to in-frame sequences with V and J called. Missing clones are a known gap in these copies; in checked studies unresolved V genes cover under half, and the rest lacks a known reason. V, J and clone size derive from that table, while D and trimming were established from the DNA sequence. The sample profile shows 35,000 to 50,000 clones; approximately 88% of them were found once. Roughly 1.2% of the sample is held by the ten biggest clonotypes.

As encoded in the germline V gene, CDR1 is MGHRA while CDR2 is YSYEKL. V drops 2 bases and J drops 0 bases, leaving 13 bases in between. The CDR3 contains 16 residues, cysteine and phenylalanine counted. Here the CDR3 DNA is all that survives: 48 bases in frame from base 1. Beyond this particular receptor, the publication reports: Because only a handful of donors were included, definitive conclusions about public clonotypes linked to secondary clearance could not be reached by the study.

The sequenced sample consisted of naive CD8+ T cells sorted from blood. This specimen's cell subset or site label, per the study, means: total naive CD8+CD45RO- T cells. This TCR was recovered from a man aged 18 to 35 with hepatitis C virus infection. This receptor chain uses TRBV4-1 and TRBJ1-1; no confident D gene assignment can be made. The DNA sequence is TGCGCCAGCAGCCAACTCTTAAGAAGCATGAACACTGAAGCTTTCTTT. Translated, this gives CASSQLLRSMNTEAFF.